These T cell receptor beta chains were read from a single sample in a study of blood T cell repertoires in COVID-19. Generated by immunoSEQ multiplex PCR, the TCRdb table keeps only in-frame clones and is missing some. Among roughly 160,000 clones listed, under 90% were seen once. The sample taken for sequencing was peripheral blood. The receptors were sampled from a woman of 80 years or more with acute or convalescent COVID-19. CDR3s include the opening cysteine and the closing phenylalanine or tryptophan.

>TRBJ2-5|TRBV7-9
CASSLDGQETQYF
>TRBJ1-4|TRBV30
CACQTVVNEKLFF
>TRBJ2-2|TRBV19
CASRGALGELFF
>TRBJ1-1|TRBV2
CASSARLTNTEAFF
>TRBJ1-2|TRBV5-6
CASSLADRSNYGYTF
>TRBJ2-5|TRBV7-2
CASSLVATGQETQYF
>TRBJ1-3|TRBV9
CASSVEFGTGVGGNTIYF
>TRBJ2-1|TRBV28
CASSLGLAGTGEQFF
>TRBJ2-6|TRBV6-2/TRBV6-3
CASSYRGEGGTSGANVLTF
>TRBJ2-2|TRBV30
CAWKIGGLNTGELFF
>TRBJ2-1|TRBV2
CASRELTGEDEQFF
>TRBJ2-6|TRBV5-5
CASSLATGANVLTF
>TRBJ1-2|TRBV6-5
CASTPGTAYGYTF
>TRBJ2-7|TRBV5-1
CASSPGLATYEQYF
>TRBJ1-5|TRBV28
CASSLMSGRGPNQPQHF
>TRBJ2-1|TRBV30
CAWSLKVGGRRSSSSYNEQFF
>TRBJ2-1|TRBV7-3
CASSSDRVSSYNEQFF
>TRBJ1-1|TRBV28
CASSSQGVFAAFF
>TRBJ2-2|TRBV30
CAWSDPRQGSTGELFF
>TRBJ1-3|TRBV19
CASSILQRSGNTIYF
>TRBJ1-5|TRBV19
CASSIGTGGYQPQHF
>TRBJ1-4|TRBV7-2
CASSSGQGYEKLFF
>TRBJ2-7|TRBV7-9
CASSKTVTYEQYF
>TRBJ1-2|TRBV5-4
CASSRRDSFNYGYTF
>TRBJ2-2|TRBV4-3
CASSREHNRPNTGELFF
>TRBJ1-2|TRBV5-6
CASSFGQGNYGYTF
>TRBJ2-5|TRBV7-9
CASSPGTGGETQYF
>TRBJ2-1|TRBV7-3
CASAKAGLGNNEQFF
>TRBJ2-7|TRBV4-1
CASSQEPRSHEQYF
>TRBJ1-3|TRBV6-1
CASRETGDSSGNTIYF
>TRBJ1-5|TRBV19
CASSISGQGGNQPQHF
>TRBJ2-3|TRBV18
CASSPPPGDTQYF
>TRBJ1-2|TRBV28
CASSTYGGVAYGYTF
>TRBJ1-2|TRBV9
CASSVDAGPNYGYTF
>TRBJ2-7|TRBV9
CASSVGGGPNYEQYF
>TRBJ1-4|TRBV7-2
CASSLAWGGLLFF
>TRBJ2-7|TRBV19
CASSVGLAPTYEQYF
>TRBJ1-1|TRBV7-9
CASSFTVITEAFF